Each of the 25 T cell receptor beta chains below was sequenced from the same sample in a study of early T cells in non-severe SARS-CoV-2 infection. TCRdb called the 5' RACE reads again in MiXCR, with one record for every CDR3 protein. This table holds under 65,000 distinct CDR3 sequences, around 11% found once. Sequencing input: whole blood. Every receptor here comes from an adult who was a healthcare worker with PCR-confirmed SARS-CoV-2 infection or an uninfected control (not recorded which).

This clonotype was counted many times. The chain carries TRBV2 and TRBJ1-5; 10 nucleotides line up with TRBD1. The V gene's germline CDR1 is SNHLY and CDR2 FYNNEI. The CDR3 runs to 16 residues. J was trimmed by 6 bases and V by 5 bases; bases with no gene match: 10. The CDR3: CASSSRQGAPGQPQHF. The CDR3 bases are TGTGCCAGCAGTTCTAGACAGGGGGCGCCCGGTCAGCCCCAGCATTTT.

This clonotype was seen ten or more times. The CDR3 sequence is CASSRGGVSGNTIYF. DNA for the CDR3: TGTGCCAGCAGCCGGGGGGGAGTATCTGGAAACACCATATATTTT. The rearrangement joins TRBV9 to TRBJ1-3; possible D gene TRBD1, 5 bases. The CDR3 loop spans 15 amino acids. CDR1 is SGDLS and CDR2 is YYNGEE in the germline V gene. Trimming took 4 bases from V and 1 from J, leaving 12 bases between them.

The V gene is TRBV6-5, the J gene TRBJ1-1; 7 nucleotides line up with TRBD1. The CDR3 totals 16 residues. Germline CDR1 is MNHEY and CDR2 is SVGAGI. The V gene end was trimmed by 6 bases and the J gene end by 3 bases; junction bases not matched to a gene: 13. The CDR3 DNA is TGTGCCAGCAGACCCTCCGACTTCGACAGGGACACTGAAGCTTTCTTT. Translation: CASRPSDFDRDTEAFF.

This clonotype was recorded many times. The chain couples TRBV11-2 to TRBJ2-1; D not certain. Per germline, CDR1 SGHAT and CDR2 FQNNGV. The CDR3 is 16 amino acids. V was cut by 1 base and J by 2 bases, with 12 bases left in between. In DNA form, the CDR3 reads TGTGCCAGCAGCTTAGCTTTGGAGACCGCCTACAATGAGCAGTTCTTC. Amino acid sequence: CASSLALETAYNEQFF.

Worth noting for this clonotype: This may be a read error, as it is one base from a much larger clone. The CDR3 protein is CASSPPGQGSGYTF. DNA of the CDR3: TGTGCCAGCAGCCCACCGGGACAGGGGAGTGGCTACACCTTC. The genes are TRBV6-5 and TRBJ1-2; TRBD1 agrees at 10 bases. The germline V gene encodes CDR1 MNHEY and CDR2 SVGAGI. J was trimmed by 7 bases and V by 6 bases; bases with no gene match: 8. The CDR3 totals 14 residues.

There are many counts of this clonotype. The gene calls are TRBV11-2 and TRBJ2-1; possible D gene TRBD1, 6 bases. Trimming removed 7 bases from V and 0 bases from J, with 13 bases in between. Germline V gene data show CDR1 as SGHAT and CDR2 as FQNNGV. The CDR3 is made up of 15 amino acids. The CDR3: CASTPYRDSYNEQFF. The CDR3 DNA is TGTGCCAGCACCCCATACAGGGACTCCTACAATGAGCAGTTCTTC. Complete variable domain (other parts from reference TRBV11-2 and TRBJ2-1): EAGVAQSPRYKIIEKRQSVAFWCNPISGHATLYWYQQILGQGPKLLIQFQNNGVVDDSQLPKDRFSAERLKGVDSTLKIQPAKLEDSAVYLCASTPYRDSYNEQFFGPGTRLTVL.

In its sample, this clonotype was seen many times. This chain uses TRBV18 with TRBJ2-7; D is perhaps TRBD1 (5 bases). CDR3 length equals 13 residues. Germline assignment: CDR1 KGHSH and CDR2 LQKENI. V was pared by 6 bases and J by 4 bases, with 13 bases between. CDR3 nucleotides: TGTGCCAGCTCCCCCGATAGACAGTACGAGCAGTACTTC. Translated, it gives CASSPDRQYEQYF.

The rearrangement uses TRBV29-1 and TRBJ1-4, with 9 nucleotides matching TRBD1. Per germline, CDR1 SQVTM and CDR2 ANQGSEA. V lost 5 bases, J lost 7 bases, and 8 bases stayed unmatched. There are 14 residues in the CDR3. CDR3 DNA: TGCAGCGTTTCGGACAGGGGAGGAGTTGAAAAACTGTTTTTT. Its protein is CSVSDRGGVEKLFF.

Many counts were recorded for this clonotype. This chain joins TRBV30 and TRBJ2-3, with 12 bases that match TRBD2. There are 14 residues in the CDR3. Germline CDR1 GTSNPN, CDR2 SVGIG (reference sequence). J gave up 6 bases and V 4 bases, and 5 bases lay outside the gene matches. The CDR3, as DNA: TGTGCCTGGAATCTAGCGGGAGGGATGGATACGCAGTATTTT. This gives the protein CAWNLAGGMDTQYF.

The rearrangement links TRBV7-9 to TRBJ2-7; 8 nucleotides agree with TRBD1. CDR3 length: 14 residues. V shed 8 bases and J 4 bases; nucleotides not matched to a gene: 10. Germline values: CDR1 SEHNR, CDR2 FQNEAQ (reference sequence). CDR3 loop: CASSRAGGRYEQYF. DNA of the CDR3: TGTGCCAGCTCGCGGGCAGGGGGCCGATACGAGCAGTACTTC.

The sample holds a few counts of this clonotype. V is TRBV29-1 and J is TRBJ1-2; weak D call: TRBD1 (5 bases). Germline CDR1 is SQVTM and CDR2 is ANQGSEA. The ends were cut back, 6 bases at V and 5 bases at J, with 22 bases in the middle. The CDR3 length is 15 residues. The CDR3 DNA reads as TGCAGCGTCCCGACTTGGGGCAGGGCATATTATGGCTACACCTTC. Translation gives CSVPTWGRAYYGYTF.

The J gene is TRBJ2-7, the V gene TRBV5-1; TRBD1 matches at 10 bases. CDR1 and CDR2 (germline): SGHRS, YFSETQ. Trimming at V came to 0 bases and at J to 3 bases, leaving 15 bases not matched to a gene. This CDR3 is 19 amino acids long. The CDR3 DNA reads TGCGCCAGCAGCTTGGTCCCTACCCACCCGGGACAGGGGCTCTACGAGCAGTACTTC. It specifies CASSLVPTHPGQGLYEQYF.

This clonotype was detected many times. J is TRBJ1-5 and V is TRBV2; 9 nucleotides agree with TRBD1. Looked up from germline, CDR1 is SNHLY and CDR2 is FYNNEI. There are 14 residues in the CDR3. V shed 1 base, J shed 9 bases, and the junction held 4 bases outside the gene matches. CDR3 DNA: TGTGCCAGCAGTGAAGGGGGACAGGGACGGCCCCAGCATTTT. This gives the protein CASSEGGQGRPQHF. The variable domain in full, completed from reference TRBV2 and TRBJ1-5, reads EPEVTQTPSHQVTQMGQEVILRCVPISNHLYFYWYRQILGQKVEFLVSFYNNEISEKSEIFDDQFSVERPDGSNFTLKIRSTKLEDSAMYFCASSEGGQGRPQHFGDGTRLSIL.

There are many counts of this clonotype. The chain couples TRBV2 to TRBJ1-1; D not resolved. Germline-derived CDR1 and CDR2 are SNHLY and FYNNEI. Trimming removed 6 bases at V and 0 bases at J, with 11 bases between. The CDR3 is made up of 14 amino acids. The CDR3 DNA reads as TGTGCCAGCAGCGGTTGGGGAGTGAACACTGAAGCTTTCTTT. Residues: CASSGWGVNTEAFF.

This chain connects TRBV3-1 to TRBJ1-2; 10 positions agree with TRBD1. J gave up 8 bases and V 4 bases, and 1 base lay outside the gene matches. This CDR3 is 12 amino acids long. CDR1 is LGHDT and CDR2 is YNNKEL in the germline V gene (reference sequence). CDR3 in DNA: TGTGCCAGCAGCCGGGGACAGGGGGGCTACACCTTC. As protein: CASSRGQGGYTF.

There are many counts of this clonotype. The chain combines TRBV5-6 with TRBJ1-2, with TRBD1 as a possible D gene (5 bases). Germline values: CDR1 SGHDT, CDR2 YYEEEE. The CDR3 has 13 residues. Trimming pared 0 bases from V and 7 bases from J, leaving 10 bases between. The CDR3 region has the DNA TGTGCCAGCAGCTTGGTGAGGGGTGGTGGCTACACCTTC. As protein: CASSLVRGGGYTF. Complete variable domain (other parts from reference TRBV5-6 and TRBJ1-2): DAGVTQSPTHLIKTRGQQVTLRCSPKSGHDTVSWYQQALGQGPQFIFQYYEEEERQRGNFPDRFSGHQFPNYSSELNVNALLLGDSALYLCASSLVRGGGYTFGSGTRLTVV.

In this sample, this clonotype turned up many times. The V and J genes are TRBV6-6 and TRBJ2-7; 9 bases are a match to TRBD1. This CDR3 region has 13 residues. Trimming took 6 bases from V and 7 from J; bases not matched to a gene: 7. CDR1 MNHNY and CDR2 SVGAGI come from the germline V gene (reference sequence). The CDR3 reads CASSRDRDGEQYF. In nucleotides, the CDR3 is TGTGCCAGCAGCCGGGACAGGGATGGTGAGCAGTACTTC.

This clonotype was counted a few times. One end of the junction varies from germline; a read error may be responsible. This chain uses TRBV7-7 with TRBJ2-1; D uncertain. Germline loops: CDR1 SSHAT, CDR2 FNYEAQ (reference sequence). The CDR3 consists of 16 residues. The CDR3 DNA reads TGTGCTAGCAGCTTAGTCGGAGTCGGGCAGGACAATGAGCAGTTCTTC. Translated, it gives CASSLVGVGQDNEQFF.

The chain links TRBV29-1 to TRBJ1-1; D not resolved. CDR1 SQVTM and CDR2 ANQGSEA come from the germline V gene. CDR3 length equals 10 residues. The germline V and J ends were trimmed by 5 bases and 4 bases, with 5 bases remaining between them. The CDR3 nucleotides are TGCAGCGTTCTTGGCACTGAAGCTTTCTTT. Its protein product is CSVLGTEAFF.

This clonotype has a count of ten or more. The J gene is TRBJ1-2, the V gene TRBV6-6; D gene unclear. The germline gives CDR1 MNHNY, CDR2 SVGAGI (reference sequence). This CDR3 has 13 amino acids. V gave up 2 bases and J gave up 3 bases, with 7 bases separating them. CDR3 bases: TGTGCCAGCAGTTACGACGGGGACTATGGCTACACCTTC. Its translation is CASSYDGDYGYTF.

This clonotype appeared many times. The chain joins TRBV25-1 to TRBJ2-7; 13 bases line up with TRBD2. Unmatched junction bases numbered 3, after V lost 0 bases and J lost 4 bases. CDR3 length: 16 residues. The germline V gene encodes CDR1 MGHDK and CDR2 SYGVNS. The CDR3 nucleotides read TGTGCCAGCAGTGAATATACTAGCGGGAGGGAATACGAGCAGTACTTC. It yields the protein CASSEYTSGREYEQYF.

This clonotype was seen at least ten times. The rearrangement uses TRBV3-1 and TRBJ1-5; D is undetermined. V lost 1 base and J lost 4, with 8 bases in between. The CDR3 runs 14 residues. CDR1 and CDR2 from the germline V gene are LGHDT and YNNKEL (reference sequence). The CDR3 region is CASSQAGLNQPQHF. The CDR3 nucleotides are TGTGCCAGCAGCCAAGCGGGTTTAAATCAGCCCCAGCATTTT.

A few counts support this clonotype. The chain joins TRBV29-1 to TRBJ1-1; D possibly corresponds to TRBD1 (6 bases). Trimming removed 4 bases at V and 3 bases at J, with 9 bases between. This CDR3 has 12 residues. From germline, CDR1 is SQVTM and CDR2 ANQGSEA. CDR3 nucleotide sequence: TGCAGCGTTGTGACAGGTCACACTGAAGCTTTCTTT. Amino acids: CSVVTGHTEAFF.

This clonotype has a handful of counts. The CDR3 DNA reads as TGTGCCAGCAGCCTAAAGGGACTAGCGGGCCGGAATGAGCAGTTCTTC. Residues: CASSLKGLAGRNEQFF. J is TRBJ2-1 and V is TRBV7-3, with 12 bases matching TRBD2. J was trimmed by 7 bases and V by 5 bases; bases with no gene match: 9. CDR3 size: 16 residues. CDR1 is SGHTA and CDR2 is FQGTGA in the germline V gene.

The chain carries TRBV5-8 and TRBJ2-3; D is uncertain. Germline values: CDR1 SGHTS, CDR2 YDEGEE. This CDR3 has 14 amino acids. The ends were cut back, 0 bases at V and 2 bases at J, with 7 bases in the middle. CDR3 loop: CASSLGPVTDTQYF. DNA of the CDR3: TGTGCCAGCAGCTTGGGACCAGTCACAGATACGCAGTATTTT. The variable domain in full, with the rest retrieved from reference TRBV5-8 and TRBJ2-3, is EAGVTQSPTHLIKTRGQQATLRCSPISGHTSVYWYQQALGLGLQFLLWYDEGEERNRGNFPPRFSGRQFPNYSSELNVNALELEDSALYLCASSLGPVTDTQYFGPGTRLTVL.